This TCR beta chain is from a study of blood T cell repertoires in COVID-19. Study information: COVID-19 samples, acute and convalescent, were from the United States, Italy and Spain. T cells, B-cell-depleted T cells, or PBMCs provided the cDNA or gDNA that served as material.

Original methodology: Reference gene primer amplification gave nucleated cell count estimates. TCRdb's copy holds only in-frame clones and misses some; the assay was immunoSEQ multiplex PCR. V, J and clone size are taken as reported in that table, and D and trimming were inferred from the DNA itself. Here the sample spans about 200,000 clones, around 80% being singletons. CDR3 length: 11 residues. Per the germline V gene, CDR1 is SQVTM and CDR2 is ANQGSEA. Trimming shortened V by 4 bases and J by 2 bases, and 5 bases separated the two germline ends. This chain uses TRBV29-1 with TRBJ2-5; D ambiguous. Material for sequencing was peripheral blood. This clonotype was sampled from a human donor with acute or convalescent COVID-19. The donor label of this sample is uncertain. Here the CDR3 DNA reads TGCAGCGTTGCTAGGCAAGAGACCCAGTACTTC. Translation: CSVARQETQYF. Full variable domain (remainder filled in from reference TRBV29-1 and TRBJ2-5): SAVISQKPSRDICQRGTSLTIQCQVDSQVTMMFWYRQQPGQSLTLIATANQGSEATYESGFVIDKFPISRPNLTFSTLTVSNMSPEDSSIYLCSVARQETQYFGPGTRLLVL.